This T cell receptor (beta chain) was sequenced during a study of blood T cells in healthy people across ages. Primers used in a second PCR of about 6 to 11 cycles were a sample-barcoded 5' primer and a J-beta primer mix. Using its own MiXCR run on the 5' RACE reads, TCRdb lists one record per CDR3 protein. The table lists about 930,000 distinct CDR3 sequences, about 29% of them singletons. The CDR3 has 14 amino acids. Germline CDR1 and CDR2: SGHTA and FQGTGA. Trimming cost V 2 bases and J 4 bases, with 10 bases left between them. This clonotype was counted at least ten times. The same data also contributed to another study, on T cells of mothers and their children.

Sequenced material: blood. This TCR came from a woman in her 40s in good health. The gene calls are TRBV7-3 and TRBJ2-3; tentative D call: TRBD1 (5 bases). CDR3 in amino acids: CASSLAGLADTQYF. In DNA form, the CDR3 reads TGTGCCAGCAGCTTAGCAGGGTTGGCAGATACGCAGTATTTT. The whole variable domain, filled in from reference TRBV7-3 and TRBJ2-3, reads GAGVSQTPSNKVTEKGKYVELRCDPISGHTALYWYRQSLGQGPEFLIYFQGTGAADDSGLPNDRFFAVRPEGSVSTLKIQRTERGDSAVYLCASSLAGLADTQYFGPGTRLTVL.